Each of the 16 T cell receptor beta chains below was sequenced from the same sample in a study of blood T cells in healthy people across ages (dated by TCRdb to between 2014 and 2017). Library generation was performed with 5' RACE. The sequencer listed for this sample is Illumina HiSeq 2500. A second PCR of roughly 7 to 11 cycles was performed with a sample-barcoded 5' primer and a J-beta primer mix. The public reads were reprocessed in TCRdb via fastp at Q25 and MiXCR, keeping in-frame beta chains. Each entry merges the rows of one CDR3 protein and shows their most common DNA and genes. The sample yields some 1 million distinct CDR3 sequences; 40% to 55% were counted once. The top ten clonotypes cover approximately 17% of the sample. Source material: blood. The receptors were gathered from a woman aged 55-69 years in good health.

The chain has TRBV2 and TRBJ1-5; tentatively, D is TRBD1 (5 bases). The CDR3 totals 15 residues. Germline CDR1 is SNHLY and CDR2 is FYNNEI. V gave up 4 bases and J gave up 4 bases, with 14 bases separating them. CDR3 region: CASSVGQGPNQPQHF. CDR3 nucleotides: TGTGCCAGCAGTGTCGGGCAGGGACCTAATCAGCCCCAGCATTTT.

The chain recombines TRBV3-1 with TRBJ2-7; no clear D. The V end lost 0 bases, the J end lost 5 bases, and 5 bases lay between the germline ends. The germline V gene encodes CDR1 LGHDT and CDR2 YNNKEL (reference sequence). The CDR3 consists of 12 residues. As DNA, the CDR3 is TGTGCCAGCAGCCAAGATCCCCACGAGCAGTACTTC. As protein: CASSQDPHEQYF.

The chain recombines TRBV2 with TRBJ2-5, with TRBD2 identical over 9 bases. Losses at the gene ends were 1 base for V and 1 base for J; bases not matched to a gene: 4. Looked up from germline, CDR1 is SNHLY and CDR2 is FYNNEI. The CDR3 length is 16 residues. CDR3 nucleotide sequence: TGTGCCAGCAGTGAAGATGCAGCGGGAGGCCAAGAGACCCAGTACTTC. It codes for CASSEDAAGGQETQYF.

The J gene is TRBJ2-3, the V gene TRBV29-1; a possible D gene is TRBD2 (5 bases). The germline V and J ends were trimmed by 3 bases and 0 bases, with 13 bases remaining between them. This CDR3 is built from 15 residues. CDR1 is SQVTM and CDR2 is ANQGSEA in the germline V gene. CDR3 in amino acids: CSVEGGGFSTDTQYF. The CDR3 DNA is TGCAGCGTTGAGGGCGGAGGCTTTAGCACAGATACGCAGTATTTT.

J is TRBJ2-7 and V is TRBV20-1, with 7 bases aligning to TRBD1. Germline V lookup: CDR1 DFQATT, CDR2 SNEGSKA (reference sequence). V trimming: 3 bases; J trimming: 2 bases; junction bases outside the gene matches: 10. The CDR3 length is 15 residues. CDR3 loop: CSARGSSGQTYEQYF. CDR3 nucleotides: TGCAGTGCTAGGGGTTCTTCGGGACAGACCTACGAGCAGTACTTC.

This clonotype was counted at least ten times. The chain recombines TRBV12-3 or TRBV12-4 with TRBJ2-1; D is undetermined. The CDR3 contains 16 residues. Trimming pared 6 bases from V and 0 bases from J, leaving 15 bases between. The CDR3 sequence is CASRDPRAGSYNEQFF. The CDR3, as DNA: TGTGCCAGCAGGGATCCTCGAGCTGGCTCCTACAATGAGCAGTTCTTC.

The gene calls are TRBV9 and TRBJ2-1, with 8 bases matching TRBD2. The germline gives CDR1 SGDLS, CDR2 YYNGEE. Trimming at V came to 4 bases and at J to 7 bases, leaving 16 bases not matched to a gene. CDR3 size: 17 residues. The chain's CDR3 is CASSPVGLAQSGNEQFF. In DNA, the CDR3 is TGTGCCAGCAGCCCTGTAGGACTAGCCCAGAGCGGGAATGAGCAGTTCTTC.

The chain combines TRBV4-2 with TRBJ2-1; TRBD2 matches 13 bases. From germline, CDR1 is LGHNA and CDR2 YNFKEQ. CDR3 length equals 15 residues. V was pared by 5 bases and J by 8 bases, with 6 bases of the junction left unmatched. The CDR3 nucleotides read TGTGCCAGCAGCATCGGGACTAGCGGGGACGATGAGCAGTTCTTC. Its translation: CASSIGTSGDDEQFF.

V gene TRBV11-1 combines with J gene TRBJ2-4; 10 nucleotides agree with TRBD2. The DNA end lines up better with TRBJ2-7; the J call may be wrong. This CDR3 is 15 amino acids long. CDR1 SGHAT and CDR2 FQDESV come from the germline V gene (reference sequence). The CDR3 DNA reads as TGTGCCAGCAGCCCCGGGACTAGCGCCACCTGCGAGCAGTACTTC. Translation gives CASSPGTSATCEQYF.

This clonotype is a singleton in its sample. The chain employs TRBV28 and TRBJ1-5, with TRBD1 as a possible D gene (6 bases). This CDR3 comprises 15 residues. The ends were cut back, 3 bases at V and 2 bases at J, with 11 bases in the middle. Germline V gives CDR1 MDHEN, CDR2 SYDVKM. DNA of the CDR3: TGTGCCAGCAGTTTGTACGGGGGCGGCAATCAGCCCCAGCATTTT. It yields the protein CASSLYGGGNQPQHF.

V and J are TRBV5-1 and TRBJ2-1, with 10 bases that match TRBD1. There are 15 residues in the CDR3. V gave up 0 bases and J gave up 7 bases; unmatched junction bases: 4. The germline V gene has CDR1 SGHRS and CDR2 YFSETQ. DNA of the CDR3: TGCGCCAGCAGCTTGGCCTGGGGACAGGGGAATGAGCAGTTCTTC. Translating it yields CASSLAWGQGNEQFF.

V gene TRBV20-1 combines with J gene TRBJ1-5; D is possibly TRBD1 (6 bases). The ends were cut back, 2 bases at V and 6 bases at J, with 11 bases in the middle. The length of the CDR3 is 13 residues. Germline values: CDR1 DFQATT, CDR2 SNEGSKA (reference sequence). CDR3 loop: CSARLGALQPQHF. The CDR3, as DNA: TGCAGTGCTAGACTGGGGGCGCTTCAGCCCCAGCATTTT.

Notes on this clonotype: The conserved final phenylalanine or tryptophan is absent from the CDR3, which likely points to a read error. The rearrangement links TRBV14 to TRBJ1-1, with a possible D match to TRBD1 (6 bases). CDR3 length: 17 residues. With 0 bases removed from V and 1 base from J, the gap between germline ends came to 15 bases. CDR1 is SGHDN and CDR2 is FVKESK in the germline V gene. CDR3: CASSQEGQGLPNTEAFL. CDR3 nucleotides: TGTGCCAGCAGCCAAGAAGGGCAGGGGCTACCGAACACTGAAGCTTTCCTT.

J is TRBJ2-6 and V is TRBV7-2; unclear D gene. This CDR3 comprises 16 residues. Germline V gene data show CDR1 as SGHTA and CDR2 as FQGNSA. Trimming took 1 base from V and 1 from J, leaving 8 bases between them. CDR3 amino acids: CASSLGVGSGANVLTF. As DNA, the CDR3 is TGTGCCAGCAGCTTAGGTGTGGGGTCTGGGGCCAACGTCCTGACTTTC.

CDR3 nucleotides: TGCGCCAGCAGCTCGGAAGCACAGGGGAATCAGCCCCAGCATTTT. This translates into CASSSEAQGNQPQHF. The chain joins TRBV5-1 to TRBJ1-5, with 7 bases that match TRBD1. This CDR3 contains 15 residues. With 3 bases clipped from V and 4 bases from J, the junction kept 7 bases outside the gene matches. The germline V gene encodes CDR1 SGHRS and CDR2 YFSETQ.

This clonotype turned up a few times. This chain joins TRBV20-1 and TRBJ2-3; D gene unclear. Per the germline V gene, CDR1 is DFQATT and CDR2 is SNEGSKA (reference sequence). The CDR3 contains 14 residues. Trimming removed 6 bases at V and 1 base at J, with 14 bases between. CDR3 nucleotides: TGCAGTGCAACACTGTACCCTCGCACAGATACGCAGTATTTT. It specifies CSATLYPRTDTQYF.